The 31 T cell receptor beta chains given below trace back to one sample, sequenced in a study of blood T cell repertoires in COVID-19. This table comes from immunoSEQ multiplex PCR, and its TCRdb copy is limited to in-frame clones, with some not included. The repertoire holds about 110,000 clones, with 75% to 90% as singletons. The source material was peripheral blood. The receptors stem from a woman aged 40-49 years with acute or convalescent COVID-19.

The V gene is TRBV19, the J gene TRBJ1-5; D gene unclear. The CDR3 length is 15 residues. The V and J ends lost 11 bases and 7 bases respectively, with 24 bases between them. Per the germline V gene, CDR1 is LNHDA and CDR2 is SQIVND (reference sequence). CDR3 nucleotide sequence: TGTGCCTCTAAGAGGCGCCCTATGGAGGGACAGCCCCAGCATTTT. Protein product: CASKRRPMEGQPQHF.

The rearrangement uses TRBV7-8 and TRBJ2-2, with 7 bases aligning to TRBD1. The CDR3 loop spans 15 amino acids. CDR1 SGHVS and CDR2 FQNEAQ come from the germline V gene. Trimming at V came to 5 bases and at J to 4 bases, leaving 7 bases not matched to a gene. The DNA of the CDR3 is TGTGCCAGCAGCACCGGACAGGTTTTCACCGGGGAGCTGTTTTTT. Translated, it gives CASSTGQVFTGELFF.

This clone occurred a few times. DNA for the CDR3: TGTGCCAGCAGCATGGGACAGGGAGGCTATGGCTACACCTTC. Translation: CASSMGQGGYGYTF. The chain is built from TRBV5-6 and TRBJ1-2, with 9 bases lining up with TRBD1. V trimming: 4 bases; J trimming: 4 bases; junction bases outside the gene matches: 5. The CDR3 extends over 14 amino acids. Germline V CDR1 and CDR2: SGHDT, YYEEEE.

This sequence joins TRBV11-2 and TRBJ1-6, with TRBD1 identical over 7 bases. The germline gives CDR1 SGHAT, CDR2 FQNNGV. The CDR3 consists of 15 residues. Trimming at V came to 5 bases and at J to 5 bases, leaving 6 bases not matched to a gene. This CDR3 is CASSLGTADNSPLHF. CDR3 DNA: TGTGCCAGCAGCCTCGGGACAGCAGATAATTCACCCCTCCACTTT. The full variable domain, with the rest looked up from reference TRBV11-2 and TRBJ1-6, is EAGVAQSPRYKIIEKRQSVAFWCNPISGHATLYWYQQILGQGPKLLIQFQNNGVVDDSQLPKDRFSAERLKGVDSTLKIQPAKLEDSAVYLCASSLGTADNSPLHFGNGTRLTVT.

The V gene is TRBV6-5, the J gene TRBJ2-4, with 10 bases matching TRBD2. V lost 5 bases, J lost 7 bases, and 5 bases stayed unmatched. Germline V gene sequence: CDR1 MNHEY, CDR2 SVGAGI. The CDR3 is 14 residues long. As DNA, the CDR3 is TGTGCCAGCAGTCCAACGGGACTAGCGAACATTCAGTACTTC. Translation: CASSPTGLANIQYF.

This clone was recorded only once. This chain uses TRBV10-3 with TRBJ2-1; TRBD1 matches 10 bases. This CDR3 has 14 residues. Trimming took 6 bases from V and 9 from J; bases not matched to a gene: 8. From germline, CDR1 is ENHRY and CDR2 SYGVKD. DNA of the CDR3: TGTGCCATCAGCCCCGGGACAGGGGTATTTGAGCAGTTCTTC. It translates to CAISPGTGVFEQFF.

This chain joins TRBV5-5 and TRBJ1-3, with no clear D. The CDR3 is 15 residues long. With 4 bases removed from V and 1 base from J, the gap between germline ends came to 12 bases. The germline V gene encodes CDR1 SGHKS and CDR2 YYEKEE (reference sequence). CDR3 sequence (DNA): TGTGCCAGCAGCCTAAATTCCGGGTCTGGAAACACCATATATTTT. Translated: CASSLNSGSGNTIYF.

The rearrangement joins TRBV29-1 to TRBJ1-2; D gene ambiguous. Germline CDR1 SQVTM, CDR2 ANQGSEA. The CDR3 covers 12 residues. Trimming took 3 bases from V and 0 from J, leaving 5 bases between them. In DNA form, the CDR3 reads TGCAGCGTTGACCTTTCTAACTATGGCTACACCTTC. Amino acid sequence: CSVDLSNYGYTF. Complete variable domain (other parts from reference TRBV29-1 and TRBJ1-2): SAVISQKPSRDICQRGTSLTIQCQVDSQVTMMFWYRQQPGQSLTLIATANQGSEATYESGFVIDKFPISRPNLTFSTLTVSNMSPEDSSIYLCSVDLSNYGYTFGSGTRLTVV.

The chain has TRBV19 and TRBJ1-5; D is possibly TRBD1 (6 bases). This CDR3 spans 13 amino acids. From germline, CDR1 is LNHDA and CDR2 SQIVND (reference sequence). V shed 5 bases and J shed 7 bases, with 12 bases lying between them. CDR3 sequence (DNA): TGTGCCAGTAGTGGTACAGGGTTCCAGCCCCAGCATTTT. It specifies CASSGTGFQPQHF.

The rearrangement joins TRBV30 to TRBJ2-3, with TRBD1 identical over 7 bases. This CDR3 has 12 residues. With V trimmed by 2 bases and J by 5 bases, 1 base remained unmatched. Per the germline V gene, CDR1 is GTSNPN and CDR2 is SVGIG (reference sequence). This chain's CDR3 is CAWSSGGDTQYF. The CDR3 DNA reads TGTGCCTGGAGTTCAGGGGGAGATACGCAGTATTTT.

The chain is built from TRBV6-6 and TRBJ1-3; D unclear. Germline lookup yields CDR1 MNHNY and CDR2 SVGAGI (reference sequence). Trimming removed 5 bases from V and 0 bases from J, with 14 bases in between. This CDR3 spans 16 amino acids. CDR3 nucleotide sequence: TGTGCCAGCAGTCCCGGTTTTTTGAACTCTGGAAACACCATATATTTT. The encoded protein is CASSPGFLNSGNTIYF.

The gene calls are TRBV10-1 and TRBJ1-3; no clear D. The CDR3 length is 16 residues. Trimming stripped 3 bases from V and 1 base from J, with 13 bases between. Germline lookup yields CDR1 WNHNN and CDR2 SYGVQD (reference sequence). This chain's CDR3 is CASSDSQAFSGNTIYF. The CDR3 nucleotides read TGCGCCAGCAGTGACTCGCAGGCATTTTCTGGAAACACCATATATTTT.

This clone was seen only once. The chain couples TRBV7-2 to TRBJ1-5; D is ambiguous. CDR1 is SGHTA and CDR2 is FQGNSA in the germline V gene. The germline V and J ends were trimmed by 3 bases and 5 bases, with 5 bases remaining between them. This CDR3 has 12 amino acids. The CDR3 DNA reads TGTGCCAGCAGCTTCCGGGATCAGCCCCAGCATTTT. It encodes CASSFRDQPQHF.

The V gene is TRBV5-6, the J gene TRBJ2-5; TRBD2 matches at 10 bases. Germline lookup yields CDR1 SGHDT and CDR2 YYEEEE. V lost 7 bases, J lost 3 bases, and 6 bases stayed unmatched. This CDR3 comprises 14 residues. The CDR3 sequence is CASGSSGGEETQYF. The CDR3 bases are TGTGCCAGCGGATCTAGCGGGGGTGAAGAGACCCAGTACTTC.

The sample holds a few counts of this clone. J is TRBJ2-1 and V is TRBV12-3 or TRBV12-4; unclear D gene. Deletions cut 1 base from V and 4 bases from J, with 5 bases between. The CDR3 is made up of 13 amino acids. CDR3 sequence: CASSLGPYNEQFF. The CDR3 DNA sequence: TGTGCCAGCAGTTTAGGTCCGTACAATGAGCAGTTCTTC.

The rearrangement links TRBV7-9 to TRBJ1-1; a weak D match, TRBD1 (6 bases). V lost 4 bases to trimming and J lost 3 bases, with 15 bases between them. Looked up from germline, CDR1 is SEHNR and CDR2 is FQNEAQ (reference sequence). The CDR3 runs 15 residues. For the CDR3, the DNA is TGTGCCAGCAGCTCATACAGGGCACGGGACACTGAAGCTTTCTTT. It specifies CASSSYRARDTEAFF.

This chain links TRBV19 with TRBJ2-1, with 8 bases lining up with TRBD2. CDR1 LNHDA and CDR2 SQIVND come from the germline V gene (reference sequence). Losses at the gene ends were 8 bases for V and 5 bases for J; bases not matched to a gene: 5. The CDR3 contains 13 residues. The CDR3 DNA is TGTGCCAGTGATCGGGGGGGCAACAATGAGCAGTTCTTC. As protein: CASDRGGNNEQFF. The full variable domain, its missing parts supplied by reference TRBV19 and TRBJ2-1, is DGGITQSPKYLFRKEGQNVTLSCEQNLNHDAMYWYRQDPGQGLRLIYYSQIVNDFQKGDIAEGYSVSREKKESFPLTVTSAQKNPTAFYLCASDRGGNNEQFFGPGTRLTVL.

The rearrangement links TRBV27 to TRBJ1-2; 7 nucleotides agree with TRBD1. Germline trimming cut 5 bases from V and 1 base from J; bases unmatched to any gene: 7. CDR3 size: 15 residues. Germline CDR1 MNHEY, CDR2 SMNVEV (reference sequence). The CDR3 sequence: CASSPTGWGNYGYTF. CDR3 bases: TGTGCCAGCAGTCCGACAGGGTGGGGTAACTATGGCTACACCTTC.

This chain uses TRBV30 with TRBJ2-3, with D perhaps TRBD1 (5 bases). This CDR3 contains 14 residues. V lost 3 bases to trimming and J lost 5 bases, with 15 bases between them. Germline lookup yields CDR1 GTSNPN and CDR2 SVGIG (reference sequence). The CDR3 region is CAWRRGGAIDTQYF. As DNA, the CDR3 is TGTGCCTGGAGACGTGGTGGGGCGATAGATACGCAGTATTTT.

This clone was counted a single time. The limits of the CDR3 on the DNA are not certain, so only TCRdb's listed CDR3 is given. The J gene is TRBJ1-5, the V gene TRBV7-8; the table's D gene call, TRBD1, was not cross checked with the DNA. The CDR3 sequence runs 18 residues, both termini included. The germline gives CDR1 SGHVS, CDR2 FQNEAQ. CDR3 loop: CASSLFLSSDRANQPQHF.

V usage is TRBV2 and J usage is TRBJ2-2; 7 bases match TRBD1. The V gene's germline CDR1 is SNHLY and CDR2 FYNNEI. This CDR3 spans 15 amino acids. V lost 5 bases, J lost 0 bases, and 3 bases stayed unmatched. The CDR3 DNA is TGTGCCAGCAGTAGGGACAGCGCGAACACCGGGGAGCTGTTTTTT. Residues: CASSRDSANTGELFF. Full variable domain (outside the CDR3, taken from reference TRBV2 and TRBJ2-2): EPEVTQTPSHQVTQMGQEVILRCVPISNHLYFYWYRQILGQKVEFLVSFYNNEISEKSEIFDDQFSVERPDGSNFTLKIRSTKLEDSAMYFCASSRDSANTGELFFGEGSRLTVL.

V is TRBV7-8 and J is TRBJ1-1, with 8 bases aligning to TRBD1. CDR3 size: 13 residues. Germline CDR1 SGHVS, CDR2 FQNEAQ. Trimming cost V 3 bases and J 8 bases; bases outside gene matches: 5. This CDR3 is CASSFGRTGEAFF. CDR3 DNA: TGTGCCAGCAGCTTCGGTCGGACAGGGGAAGCTTTCTTT. The variable domain in full, with the rest retrieved from reference TRBV7-8 and TRBJ1-1, is GAGVSQSPRYKVAKRGQDVALRCDPISGHVSLFWYQQALGQGPEFLTYFQNEAQLDKSGLPSDRFFAERPEGSVSTLKIQRTQQEDSAVYLCASSFGRTGEAFFGQGTRLTVV.

The chain couples TRBV2 to TRBJ1-2; possibly TRBD1 for D (6 bases). Germline assignment: CDR1 SNHLY and CDR2 FYNNEI. This CDR3 has 15 amino acids. Trimming took 6 bases from V and 4 from J, leaving 18 bases between them. This CDR3 is CASSDSGQLAYGYTF. CDR3 nucleotides: TGTGCCAGCAGCGATTCAGGACAGCTAGCCTATGGCTACACCTTC.

The V call is TRBV14, the J call TRBJ2-7; 7 bases are shared with TRBD1. After removal of 1 base from V and 2 bases from J, the junction contained 8 bases not matched to a gene. The CDR3 runs 16 residues. Per the germline V gene, CDR1 is SGHDN and CDR2 is FVKESK. Here the CDR3 DNA reads TGTGCCAGCAGCCAAGTCTCGACAGGGTTTCCCTACGAGCAGTACTTC. The encoded protein is CASSQVSTGFPYEQYF.

The chain is built from TRBV30 and TRBJ1-1; D is possibly TRBD1 (5 bases). Trimming took 2 bases from V and 5 from J, leaving 12 bases between them. Germline assignment: CDR1 GTSNPN and CDR2 SVGIG (reference sequence). The CDR3 runs 13 residues. The CDR3 nucleotides read TGTGCCTGGAGTCCCCGGCGGGGGACTGAAGCTTTCTTT. This translates into CAWSPRRGTEAFF.

The V call is TRBV7-2, the J call TRBJ2-5, with D maybe TRBD2 (6 bases). In germline, CDR1 is SGHTA, CDR2 FQGNSA. This CDR3 has 14 amino acids. V gave up 4 bases and J gave up 0 bases, with 9 bases separating them. The CDR3 nucleotides read TGTGCCAGCAGCTCAAGACTAGACCAAGAGACCCAGTACTTC. Protein: CASSSRLDQETQYF.

The chain has TRBV2 and TRBJ2-4; 9 positions agree with TRBD1. CDR3 size: 12 residues. Per the germline V gene, CDR1 is SNHLY and CDR2 is FYNNEI. With V trimmed by 7 bases and J by 10 bases, 5 bases remained unmatched. CDR3 coding DNA: TGTGCCAGCACAGGGACAGGGAATATTCAGTACTTC. Amino acids: CASTGTGNIQYF.

This chain uses TRBV7-7 with TRBJ2-5; tentatively, D is TRBD1 (6 bases). Germline CDR1 is SSHAT and CDR2 is FNYEAQ (reference sequence). The CDR3 runs 14 residues. Trimming took 1 base from V and 5 from J, leaving 11 bases between them. As DNA, the CDR3 is TGTGCCAGCAGCTTAGGGACAGCCCGGGAGACCCAGTACTTC. Amino acid sequence: CASSLGTARETQYF. Full variable domain (remainder filled in from reference TRBV7-7 and TRBJ2-5): GAGVSQSPRYKVTKRGQDVTLRCDPISSHATLYWYQQALGQGPEFLTYFNYEAQPDKSGLPSDRFSAERPEGSISTLTIQRTEQRDSAMYRCASSLGTARETQYFGPGTRLLVL.

The V and J genes are TRBV27 and TRBJ1-1; 8 bases are shared with TRBD1. Losses at the gene ends were 4 bases for V and 1 base for J; bases not matched to a gene: 5. The CDR3 spans 15 residues. Per the germline V gene, CDR1 is MNHEY and CDR2 is SMNVEV (reference sequence). The CDR3 loop is CASSSYRGSNTEAFF. DNA of the CDR3: TGTGCCAGCAGTTCGTACAGGGGGTCGAACACTGAAGCTTTCTTT.

This clone has just one count. V gene TRBV12-1 combines with J gene TRBJ1-1. TRBV12-1 corresponds to a pseudogene. The CDR3 is made up of 13 amino acids. The DNA for the CDR3 is TGTGCCAGCCCGGGGATGGGAGAAACTGAAGCTTTCTTT. It codes for CASPGMGETEAFF.

The chain links TRBV6-2 or TRBV6-3 to TRBJ1-1; D unresolved. Germline loops: CDR1 MNHEY, CDR2 SVGEGT. Deletions cut 0 bases from V and 0 bases from J, with 11 bases between. CDR3 length: 16 residues. CDR3: CASSYSYSHVNTEAFF. CDR3 in DNA: TGTGCCAGCAGTTACTCCTACTCCCACGTGAACACTGAAGCTTTCTTT.